The clone carrying this TCR beta chain was picked up one time. As yet, its antigen is unknown. The record originates from a study of STAT5B mutations in CD4+ large granular lymphocyte leukemia. General study findings and limits: Top patient clones used TRBV06 genes more often: 8/27 versus 2/35 in controls. Approximately 25% of private leukemic clonotypes occurred rarely in other patients' non-leukemic repertoires. CD4-sorted patient repertoires seemed more clonal than healthy CD4+ repertoires.

Authors' processing steps: Productive clonotypes were detectable down to 2.59 x 10-5 frequency. Profiling relied on immunoSEQ multiplex PCR, and the TCRdb table lists in-frame clones only, not all of them. Clonal size and the V and J genes are those of that table, whereas D and trimming came from the DNA. Seen here are some 32,000 clones, roughly 70% observed once, and the top ten hold approximately 0.99%. CDR3 length equals 14 residues. The germline CDR1 and CDR2 sequences are SGHKS and YYEKEE (reference sequence). V trimming: 3 bases; J trimming: 1 base; junction bases outside the gene matches: 3. The chain recombines TRBV5-5 with TRBJ1-1; 7 bases are a match to TRBD1. This receptor was obtained from a human donor in good health. Sequencing input: CD4+ T cells from blood buffy coats. The CDR3 is CASSWGQRNTEAFF. The CDR3 DNA reads TGTGCCAGCAGCTGGGGACAGAGGAACACTGAAGCTTTCTTT.